Here is one T cell receptor (beta chain) with its context. The target antigen is unknown. Sequencing was performed with immunoSEQ multiplex PCR; in TCRdb, only in-frame clones are kept and a portion is missing. The sample yields 5,500 to 7,000 clones, 65% to 90% seen once. As for time point: cycle 4 day 1 (C4D1), after less than seven weeks of nivolumab. All the patients suffered relapse after autologous stem cell transplantation, and brentuximab vedotin exposure differed. Each best response was a complete response, a partial response or progressive disease. This entry is derived from a study of PD-1 blockade in classical Hodgkin lymphoma. The overall study: Once every 2 weeks, patients received intravenous nivolumab at 3 mg/kg. Whole-study findings and limits: Compared with healthy donors, newly diagnosed patients reportedly showed lower baseline TCR diversity. Possible causes of repertoire differences, disease activity or prior therapy, remain undefined.

The sequence came from a human donor with classical Hodgkin lymphoma. The material sequenced was peripheral blood mononuclear cells (PBMCs), taken before the fourth cycle of nivolumab.

DNA for the CDR3: TGCAGCGCTGGACAGGGAAATGGCTACACCTTC. Protein: CSAGQGNGYTF. The chain uses TRBV29-1 and TRBJ1-2, with 8 bases matching TRBD1. V lost 7 bases, J lost 6 bases, and 4 bases stayed unmatched. This CDR3 contains 11 residues. CDR1 SQVTM and CDR2 ANQGSEA come from the germline V gene. Complete variable domain (other parts from reference TRBV29-1 and TRBJ1-2): SAVISQKPSRDICQRGTSLTIQCQVDSQVTMMFWYRQQPGQSLTLIATANQGSEATYESGFVIDKFPISRPNLTFSTLTVSNMSPEDSSIYLCSAGQGNGYTFGSGTRLTVV.